This T cell receptor beta chain was recovered during a study of CD4 and CD8 cells across lung adenocarcinoma regions. The CDR3 is 18 amino acids. After removal of 6 bases from V and 3 bases from J, the junction contained 17 bases not matched to a gene. Per germline, CDR1 MGHRA and CDR2 YSYEKL. TCRdb reanalysed the PCR reads using MiXCR and keeps one entry per CDR3 protein. The table shows approximately 25,000 distinct CDR3 sequences, with under 60% occurring only once. Many counts were recorded for this clonotype. Donors had localized lung adenocarcinoma, a non-small cell lung cancer. The rearrangement links TRBV4-1 to TRBJ2-3; TRBD2 aligns across 8 bases. This sequence originates from a male donor with lung adenocarcinoma. The CD4 and CD8 labels of this study may be unreliable. The sequencing sample was made of CD8+ T cells from the center of a lung tumor. In DNA form, the CDR3 reads TGCGCCAGCAGTCCAAGATTCACGGCTAGCGGGTTTACAGATACGCAGTATTTT. Its protein is CASSPRFTASGFTDTQYF.